This TCR beta chain comes out of a study of T cells in Graves' hyperthyroidism and ophthalmopathy. Regarding the study as a whole: In the analysis, a 13 V-J model separated ophthalmopathy from stable hyperthyroidism.

Patients with uncontrolled infections, other autoimmune diseases, pregnancy or lactation were excluded. A note on this clonotype: Antigen specificity is unknown. A much larger clone differs from this one at a single base, so this may be a read error.

The ends were cut back, 6 bases at V and 12 bases at J, with 18 bases in the middle. This CDR3 contains 13 residues. Per the germline V gene, CDR1 is SGHTA and CDR2 is FQGNSA. Template material for amplifying TCR beta CDR3 regions consisted of RNA transcripts. TCR CDR3 underwent first-round RT-PCR with the HTBI primer set. TCRdb reprocessed the multiplex PCR reads with MiXCR, giving one entry per CDR3 protein. Found here are 600,000 to 750,000 distinct CDR3 sequences, 17% of them singletons; the top ten hold roughly 15%. This rearrangement joins TRBV7-2 to TRBJ1-5; D gene uncertain. Sequencing used blood. The clonotype was recovered from a man aged 45-60 years with Graves' hyperthyroidism. DNA of the CDR3: TGTGCCAGCAGTTACAGCGAACTCAAGGTCCAGCATTTT. The encoded protein is CASSYSELKVQHF.